Here is one T cell receptor (beta chain) with its context. The antigen is unknown. This CDR3 region has 17 residues. The ends lost 2 bases at V and 0 bases at J; junction bases unmatched: 7. Germline V gives CDR1 MNHNS, CDR2 SASEGT. The sample comes from a study of cytomegalovirus exposure and HLA in healthy donors. The PCR used 60 Vbeta and 13 Jbeta primers. Method: immunoSEQ multiplex PCR; TCRdb's copy keeps in-frame clones and lacks some. The top ten clones hold over 4.5% of a sample with approximately 130,000 clones, 75% to 85% of them seen once. General study results and limits: In vitro testing confirmed a few CMV-associated chains as specific for CMV antigens.

The sequence was obtained from a middle-aged woman in good health and CMV-seropositive. Sample: PBMCs. The rearrangement joins TRBV6-1 to TRBJ2-1, with TRBD1 identical over 7 bases. CDR3 nucleotide sequence: TGTGCCAGCAGTGAATGGGACAGTGGTAGCTCCTACAATGAGCAGTTCTTC. It translates to CASSEWDSGSSYNEQFF.